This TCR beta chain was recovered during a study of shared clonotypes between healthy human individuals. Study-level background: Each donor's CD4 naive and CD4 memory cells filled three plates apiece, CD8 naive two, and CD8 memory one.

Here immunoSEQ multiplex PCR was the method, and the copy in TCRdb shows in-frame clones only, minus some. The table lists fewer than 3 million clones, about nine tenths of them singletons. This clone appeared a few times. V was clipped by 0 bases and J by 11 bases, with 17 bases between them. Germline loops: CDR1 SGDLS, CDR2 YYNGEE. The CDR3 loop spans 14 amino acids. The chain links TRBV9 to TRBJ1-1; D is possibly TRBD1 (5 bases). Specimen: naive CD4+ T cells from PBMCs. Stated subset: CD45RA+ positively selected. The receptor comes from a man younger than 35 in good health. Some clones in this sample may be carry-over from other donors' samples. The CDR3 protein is CASSVDPTVGLAFF. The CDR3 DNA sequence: TGTGCCAGCAGCGTAGACCCGACAGTAGGTTTGGCTTTCTTT.